These 32 T cell receptor beta chains share one sample of origin, sequenced in a study of blood T cell repertoires in COVID-19. Sequencing was performed with immunoSEQ multiplex PCR; in TCRdb, only in-frame clones are kept and a portion is missing. The table includes over 150,000 clones, roughly nine tenths detected once. Sequencing was carried out using peripheral blood. The receptors derive from a young man with acute or convalescent COVID-19.

The chain couples TRBV11-2 to TRBJ2-7; no definite D call. The CDR3 totals 15 residues. Germline-derived CDR1 and CDR2 are SGHAT and FQNNGV. V shed 1 base and J shed 4 bases, with 14 bases lying between them. CDR3 sequence (DNA): TGTGCCAGCAGCTTAGCACCGGTCCCCGCATACGAGCAGTACTTC. Protein: CASSLAPVPAYEQYF.

J is TRBJ2-1 and V is TRBV7-9, with 9 bases lining up with TRBD1. Per germline, CDR1 SEHNR and CDR2 FQNEAQ (reference sequence). This CDR3 region has 13 residues. The J segment lost 7 bases and the V segment lost 3 bases, leaving 1 base of the junction unmatched. CDR3 sequence (DNA): TGTGCCAGCAGCTTTGGGACAGGGAATGAGCAGTTCTTC. Protein sequence: CASSFGTGNEQFF.

This clone was detected only once. The gene calls are TRBV5-1 and TRBJ1-6; D is unresolved. This CDR3 comprises 16 residues. Trimming removed 0 bases from V and 6 bases from J, with 13 bases in between. Per the germline V gene, CDR1 is SGHRS and CDR2 is YFSETQ. In DNA form, the CDR3 reads TGCGCCAGCAGCTTGGTAACTGGGTCGGGTAATTCACCCCTCCACTTT. This translates into CASSLVTGSGNSPLHF.

CDR3 sequence reads: CASSIGGWRTNEKLFF. The CDR3 bases are TGTGCCAGTAGTATAGGAGGATGGAGGACTAATGAAAAACTGTTTTTT. This chain links TRBV19 with TRBJ1-4; unclear D gene. The CDR3 consists of 16 residues. The germline V gene encodes CDR1 LNHDA and CDR2 SQIVND (reference sequence). Deletions cut 1 base from V and 2 bases from J, with 11 bases between.

The rearrangement joins TRBV18 to TRBJ1-2; 10 bases agree with TRBD1. The CDR3 spans 15 residues. Germline V gene data show CDR1 as KGHSH and CDR2 as LQKENI. With 0 bases clipped from V and 7 bases from J, the junction kept 5 bases outside the gene matches. DNA of the CDR3: TGTGCCAGCTCACCACCCGGACAGGGGGATCTTGGCTACACCTTC. The encoded protein is CASSPPGQGDLGYTF.

The V and J genes are TRBV5-1 and TRBJ1-2; D perhaps matches TRBD1 (6 bases). Germline CDR1 reads SGHRS; CDR2 reads YFSETQ. The CDR3 contains 16 residues. With 2 bases removed from V and 8 bases from J, the gap between germline ends came to 22 bases. CDR3 protein: CASSLDTRQGQGGYTF. In DNA form, the CDR3 reads TGCGCCAGCAGCTTAGATACCCGGCAGGGGCAGGGAGGCTACACCTTC. The complete variable domain, with remaining parts taken from reference TRBV5-1 and TRBJ1-2, reads KAGVTQTPRYLIKTRGQQVTLSCSPISGHRSVSWYQQTPGQGLQFLFEYFSETQRNKGNFPGRFSGRQFSNSRSEMNVSTLELGDSALYLCASSLDTRQGQGGYTFGSGTRLTVV.

The chain uses TRBV4-1 and TRBJ2-3, with D possibly TRBD2 on 5 matching bases. Trimming shortened V by 4 bases and J by 6 bases, and 5 bases separated the two germline ends. The germline CDR1 and CDR2 sequences are MGHRA and YSYEKL. CDR3 length: 11 residues. The CDR3 loop is CASSREDTQYF. CDR3 sequence (DNA): TGCGCCAGCAGCCGGGAGGATACGCAGTATTTT.

The V and J genes are TRBV4-1 and TRBJ1-4; D ambiguous. The CDR3 is made up of 18 amino acids. The V end was cut by 4 bases, the J end by 8 bases, with 26 bases between. The V gene's germline CDR1 is MGHRA and CDR2 YSYEKL. In nucleotides, the CDR3 is TGCGCCAGCAGCCCCGACGTCAGCACGGAGAGTGGCTTCGAAAAACTGTTTTTT. Translation: CASSPDVSTESGFEKLFF.

The chain couples TRBV28 to TRBJ2-1, with 9 bases identical to TRBD1. The CDR3 extends over 15 amino acids. With 3 bases clipped from V and 7 bases from J, the junction kept 7 bases outside the gene matches. Germline V gives CDR1 MDHEN, CDR2 SYDVKM. CDR3 DNA sequence: TGTGCCAGCAGTTTGGGGGGGACAGGGTTTAATGAGCAGTTCTTC. This codes for CASSLGGTGFNEQFF.

The genes are TRBV19 and TRBJ2-1, with D tentatively TRBD1 (6 bases). This CDR3 comprises 17 residues. V was clipped by 4 bases and J by 7 bases, with 23 bases between them. Per the germline V gene, CDR1 is LNHDA and CDR2 is SQIVND (reference sequence). CDR3: CASSRTPGAIGSNEQFF. CDR3 bases: TGTGCCAGTAGTAGGACCCCAGGGGCGATAGGGTCGAATGAGCAGTTCTTC.

This clone was seen only a few times. The rearrangement links TRBV19 to TRBJ1-1; D ambiguous. The CDR3 loop spans 14 amino acids. Germline assignment: CDR1 LNHDA and CDR2 SQIVND (reference sequence). The V end lost 5 bases, the J end lost 1 base, and 11 bases lay between the germline ends. The CDR3 spells CASSFQTGNTEAFF. CDR3 coding DNA: TGTGCCAGTAGTTTTCAGACGGGGAACACTGAAGCTTTCTTT.

The chain links TRBV18 to TRBJ2-6; D might be TRBD1 (6 bases). V dropped 6 bases and J dropped 0 bases, with 12 bases sitting between them. CDR3 length equals 16 residues. From germline, CDR1 is KGHSH and CDR2 LQKENI. CDR3 in amino acids: CASSKTGSSGANVLTF. CDR3 DNA: TGTGCCAGCTCGAAGACAGGAAGCTCTGGGGCCAACGTCCTGACTTTC.

This rearrangement joins TRBV11-2 to TRBJ1-3; D remains ambiguous. Germline CDR1 reads SGHAT; CDR2 reads FQNNGV. This CDR3 has 16 amino acids. Trimming left V 1 base short and J 0 bases short, with 10 bases between. CDR3 sequence: CASSLVQVFSGNTIYF. The CDR3 DNA sequence: TGTGCCAGCAGCTTAGTTCAGGTTTTCTCTGGAAACACCATATATTTT.

This chain uses TRBV3-1 (or the pseudogene TRBV3-2) with TRBJ2-3, with 8 bases that match TRBD2. The CDR3 length is 18 residues. V dropped 1 base and J dropped 2; count of bases not matched to a gene: 11. The germline V gene has CDR1 LGHDT and CDR2 YNNKEL (reference sequence). The CDR3 region has the DNA TGTGCCAGCAGCCAAGGGATAGCGGGACTCAGAAACACAGATACGCAGTATTTT. Its translation: CASSQGIAGLRNTDTQYF.

The V gene is TRBV3-1 (or the pseudogene TRBV3-2), the J gene TRBJ2-2; D might be TRBD1 (6 bases). CDR1 LGHDT and CDR2 YNNKEL come from the germline V gene (reference sequence). V lost 5 bases and J lost 9, with 19 bases in between. This CDR3 has 15 amino acids. The CDR3 DNA is TGTGCCAGCAGCGATACCGGGACAAAAGGCAGGGAGCTGTTTTTT. It yields the protein CASSDTGTKGRELFF.

This clone was counted once. The CDR3 sequence: CASSHLAGVSSYNEQFF. The CDR3 nucleotides read TGTGCCAGCAGCCATCTAGCGGGAGTTAGCTCCTACAATGAGCAGTTCTTC. This rearrangement joins TRBV14 to TRBJ2-1, with 10 positions matching TRBD2. This CDR3 contains 17 residues. Germline values: CDR1 SGHDN, CDR2 FVKESK. V lost 3 bases to trimming and J lost 0 bases; unmatched junction nucleotides: 5.

The rearrangement joins TRBV21-1 to TRBJ1-2; whether TRBD1, the table's D call, matches the DNA was not checked. TRBV21-1 corresponds to a pseudogene. The CDR3 runs to 13 residues. For the CDR3, the DNA is TGTGCCAGCAGCCCCCGGGACAGGCGAGGCTACACCTTC. As protein: CASSPRDRRGYTF.

This chain joins TRBV12-3 or TRBV12-4 and TRBJ2-7; tentative D call: TRBD1 (6 bases). Trimming pared 5 bases from V and 6 bases from J, leaving 14 bases between. The CDR3 has 13 amino acids. The CDR3 loop reads CASSAARGGEQYF. The DNA for the CDR3 is TGTGCCAGCAGTGCCGCCAGGGGTGGCGAGCAGTACTTC.

This chain links TRBV4-1 with TRBJ1-5; D remains ambiguous. The CDR3 loop spans 15 amino acids. Germline CDR1 and CDR2: MGHRA and YSYEKL. Trimming took 4 bases from V and 2 from J, leaving 12 bases between them. Here the CDR3 DNA reads TGCGCCAGCAGCCCCTTCCAGTCTGGCAATCAGCCCCAGCATTTT. Translating it yields CASSPFQSGNQPQHF.

This sequence joins TRBV5-4 and TRBJ1-1; 8 bases line up with TRBD1. The CDR3 runs 15 residues. Per germline, CDR1 SGHNT and CDR2 YYREEE (reference sequence). The V segment lost 4 bases and the J segment 0 bases; nucleotides outside the gene matches: 5. The CDR3 loop is CASSKRQGLNTEAFF. The CDR3 region has the DNA TGTGCCAGCAGCAAACGACAGGGGTTGAACACTGAAGCTTTCTTT.

V is TRBV10-3 and J is TRBJ2-1; 12 positions agree with TRBD2. Germline V gene sequence: CDR1 ENHRY, CDR2 SYGVKD. V lost 2 bases to trimming and J lost 6 bases; unmatched junction nucleotides: 5. CDR3 length: 16 residues. The CDR3 sequence is CAISEMGTSGRNEQFF. CDR3 in DNA: TGTGCCATCAGTGAGATGGGGACTAGCGGGCGCAATGAGCAGTTCTTC.

The chain recombines TRBV10-3 with TRBJ1-6; 9 bases are shared with TRBD1. The CDR3 is made up of 14 amino acids. The germline CDR1 and CDR2 sequences are ENHRY and SYGVKD. J was trimmed by 10 bases and V by 3 bases; bases with no gene match: 4. DNA of the CDR3: TGTGCCATCAGTGAAGGGACAGGGTACTCACCCCTCCACTTT. Translating it yields CAISEGTGYSPLHF.

Only one count was recorded for this clone. The rearrangement uses TRBV19 and TRBJ1-1, with a tentative D call TRBD1 (6 bases). Trimming removed 7 bases at V and 0 bases at J, with 18 bases between. There are 16 residues in the CDR3. Germline CDR1 is LNHDA and CDR2 is SQIVND (reference sequence). The chain's CDR3 is CASTQLGGRMNTEAFF. The CDR3 DNA is TGTGCCAGTACCCAATTAGGGGGACGTATGAACACTGAAGCTTTCTTT.

The chain combines TRBV6-5 with TRBJ1-2, with D uncertain. V lost 6 bases to trimming and J lost 8 bases, with 16 bases between them. In germline, CDR1 is MNHEY, CDR2 SVGAGI. The CDR3 totals 13 residues. In nucleotides, the CDR3 is TGTGCCAGCAGACTTCAGGCCTCGGGGGGCTACACCTTC. Translated: CASRLQASGGYTF.

The V and J genes are TRBV7-9 and TRBJ1-5, with D tentatively TRBD1 (6 bases). Germline CDR1 and CDR2: SEHNR and FQNEAQ (reference sequence). The CDR3 has 13 residues. V was shortened by 1 base and J by 7 bases, with 8 bases between the two germline ends. Here the CDR3 reads CASSLGGGQPQHF. The CDR3 DNA is TGTGCCAGCAGCTTAGGTGGGGGCCAGCCCCAGCATTTT.

V usage is TRBV27 and J usage is TRBJ2-6; the D gene is possibly TRBD1 (6 bases). CDR3 length: 16 amino acids. V lost 3 bases and J 3 bases, leaving 12 bases between the germline ends. Germline V gene data show CDR1 as MNHEY and CDR2 as SMNVEV (reference sequence). The CDR3 nucleotides read TGTGCCAGCAGTTTTTACGCAGGGGTTGGGGCCAACGTCCTGACTTTC. Residues: CASSFYAGVGANVLTF.

The rearrangement links TRBV25-1 to TRBJ1-2; 7 bases fit TRBD1. There are 14 residues in the CDR3. Germline CDR1 reads MGHDK; CDR2 reads SYGVNS. Losses at the gene ends were 7 bases for V and 4 bases for J; bases not matched to a gene: 9. In nucleotides, the CDR3 is TGTGCCAGCACCCCTTCCGGGACAGTCTATGGCTACACCTTC. As protein: CASTPSGTVYGYTF.

The rearrangement links TRBV30 to TRBJ2-2; no clear D gene. CDR1 GTSNPN and CDR2 SVGIG come from the germline V gene (reference sequence). Trimming shortened V by 2 bases and J by 6 bases, and 13 bases separated the two germline ends. This CDR3 is 14 amino acids long. The CDR3 nucleotides read TGTGCCTGGAGTCCCCGAGCCAGCGCCGGGGAGCTGTTTTTT. It translates to CAWSPRASAGELFF.

The chain links TRBV12-3 or TRBV12-4 to TRBJ2-5; D gene uncertain. V lost 7 bases to trimming and J lost 5 bases, with 11 bases between them. This CDR3 is built from 12 residues. This CDR3 reads CASKGGGETQYF. The CDR3 DNA follows: TGTGCCAGCAAAGGCGGTGGGGAGACCCAGTACTTC.

The chain couples TRBV5-8 to TRBJ1-4; D may be TRBD1 (6 bases). The germline gives CDR1 SGHTS, CDR2 YDEGEE. CDR3 length: 15 amino acids. The V and J ends lost 4 bases and 7 bases respectively, with 17 bases between them. CDR3 bases: TGTGCCAGCAGCCCCTACGTAAGGGGGGGTGAAAAACTGTTTTTT. As protein: CASSPYVRGGEKLFF.

The chain has TRBV5-1 and TRBJ1-1; no reliable D call. The CDR3 has 14 amino acids. In germline, CDR1 is SGHRS, CDR2 YFSETQ. Trimming left V 3 bases short and J 7 bases short, with 16 bases between. The CDR3, as DNA: TGCGCCAGCAGCTCCGCCCCGGGAGAGGGTGAAGCTTTCTTT. Protein product: CASSSAPGEGEAFF.

The rearrangement links TRBV5-6 to TRBJ1-4, with a possible D match to TRBD1 (5 bases). The CDR3 runs 14 residues. Germline assignment: CDR1 SGHDT and CDR2 YYEEEE. The V gene lost 0 bases and the J gene lost 7 bases, with 10 bases spanning the gap. CDR3 residues: CASSLAAGREKLFF. Written as DNA, the CDR3 is TGTGCCAGCAGCTTGGCCGCGGGGCGTGAAAAACTGTTTTTT.